This TCR beta chain was found in a study of T cell repertoires in cytomegalovirus infection. Whole-study context: A matching HLA type, together with CMV infection, was signaled by public TCR beta signatures. General study findings and limits: Dominant in the ex vivo response were TCR beta clonotypes restricted by HLA-C and specific for CMV. Frequencies of public TCR beta families were cumulated, and this identified carriers of CMV plus the relevant HLA.

The CDR3 consists of 15 residues. Trimming shortened V by 0 bases and J by 5 bases, and 14 bases separated the two germline ends. Germline loops: CDR1 ENHRY, CDR2 SYGVKD. This clonotype was recorded at least ten times. Its antigen remains unidentified. TCRdb called the reads again in MiXCR, with one record for every CDR3 protein. The sample consists of approximately 500,000 distinct CDR3 sequences, 16% of them appearing once. The chain carries TRBV10-3 and TRBJ2-7; unclear D gene. The specimen sequenced was CD8+ T cells from PBMCs. This TCR came from a human donor in good health (CMV status not recorded). Some clones in this sample may be carry-over from other donors' samples. CDR3 residues: CAISESPDDRHEQYF. The CDR3 bases are TGTGCCATCAGTGAGTCGCCAGACGACCGGCACGAGCAGTACTTC.